This T cell receptor (beta chain) was sequenced in a study of spatial heterogeneity in lung cancer. Study conclusions and caveats: Intratumoral expanded alpha and beta TCR counts were found to track tumor mutation counts.

Time point noted: sample taken at primary tumor resection. A total of around 72 untreated early-stage non-small cell lung cancer patients served as donors. Whole RNA came from tumor, nontumor lung or frozen PBMC and was sequenced without being sorted. This clonotype is medium-sized by share. Its specificity is not known. This CDR3 region has 15 residues. Per the germline V gene, CDR1 is SEHNR and CDR2 is FQNEAQ (reference sequence). Trimming took 8 bases from V and 5 from J, leaving 18 bases between them. TCRdb itself ran the 5' RACE reads through MiXCR, one entry per CDR3 protein. The data show 3,200 or so distinct CDR3 sequences, approximately 5.6% seen once.

The chain has TRBV7-9 and TRBJ2-2; a possible D gene is TRBD2 (6 bases). This TCR came from a male donor with early-stage non-small cell lung cancer. The specimen was lung tumor tissue, collected at surgery. This chain's CDR3 is CASGSGRGRTGELFF. In DNA form, the CDR3 reads TGTGCCAGCGGGTCGGGGCGAGGGAGGACCGGGGAGCTGTTTTTT.